The next 25 T cell receptor beta chains were all read from a single sample in a study of cytomegalovirus exposure and HLA in healthy donors. The method was immunoSEQ multiplex PCR; TCRdb's version includes in-frame clones alone and lacks a portion of them. The sample consists of 100,000 to 150,000 clones, 85% to 95% of them appearing once. The source material was PBMCs. The receptors here all came from a woman younger than 30 in good health and CMV-seronegative.

This chain links TRBV7-2 with TRBJ2-1; the D is unclear. Germline loops: CDR1 SGHTA, CDR2 FQGNSA. V lost 3 bases and J 7 bases, leaving 19 bases between the germline ends. This CDR3 has 16 residues. CDR3 loop: CASSLPLLPPGNEQFF. CDR3 nucleotides: TGTGCCAGCAGCTTGCCCCTACTTCCCCCCGGGAATGAGCAGTTCTTC.

The chain joins TRBV28 to TRBJ1-5, with 10 bases fitting TRBD1. This CDR3 comprises 15 residues. V lost 4 bases and J lost 4; bases outside the gene matches: 4. Germline CDR1 and CDR2: MDHEN and SYDVKM. CDR3 sequence reads: CASSSGTGVNQPQHF. The CDR3 nucleotides are TGTGCCAGCAGTTCCGGGACAGGGGTTAATCAGCCCCAGCATTTT. Using reference TRBV28 and TRBJ1-5 for the parts outside the CDR3, the full variable domain is DVKVTQSSRYLVKRTGEKVFLECVQDMDHENMFWYRQDPGLGLRLIYFSYDVKMKEKGDIPEGYSVSREKKERFSLILESASTNQTSMYLCASSSGTGVNQPQHFGDGTRLSIL.

This sequence joins TRBV19 and TRBJ2-7, with 8 bases fitting TRBD1. Per germline, CDR1 LNHDA and CDR2 SQIVND (reference sequence). The CDR3 consists of 14 residues. The trim removed 6 bases at V and 2 bases at J, leaving 6 bases unmatched. CDR3 nucleotide sequence: TGTGCCAGTAGCCACCCGGGACAGGCCTACGAGCAGTACTTC. It specifies CASSHPGQAYEQYF.

The chain recombines TRBV9 with TRBJ2-5, with 9 bases identical to TRBD1. J gave up 5 bases and V 3 bases, and 8 bases lay outside the gene matches. Per the germline V gene, CDR1 is SGDLS and CDR2 is YYNGEE. This CDR3 has 15 residues. CDR3 region: CASSASGQGMETQYF. The CDR3 nucleotides are TGTGCCAGCAGCGCCTCGGGACAGGGAATGGAGACCCAGTACTTC.

The chain joins TRBV6-1 to TRBJ2-7, with 10 bases lining up with TRBD2. This CDR3 has 15 residues. With 6 bases clipped from V and 3 bases from J, the junction kept 8 bases outside the gene matches. The germline V gene encodes CDR1 MNHNS and CDR2 SASEGT. Here the CDR3 DNA reads TGTGCCAGCAGCCAACTAGCGGGACCTAGCTACGAGCAGTACTTC. Amino acids: CASSQLAGPSYEQYF.

The V call is TRBV2, the J call TRBJ2-7, with D tentatively TRBD2 (6 bases). Trimming took off 5 bases at V and 0 bases at J, with 14 bases between the two ends. CDR1 and CDR2 (germline): SNHLY, FYNNEI. The CDR3 consists of 15 residues. The chain's CDR3 is CASSKLAASSYEQYF. The CDR3 nucleotides read TGTGCCAGCAGTAAATTAGCGGCGAGCTCCTACGAGCAGTACTTC.

The chain couples TRBV6-5 to TRBJ1-1, with TRBD1 identical over 7 bases. J was trimmed by 5 bases and V by 10 bases; bases with no gene match: 10. CDR1 is MNHEY and CDR2 is SVGAGI in the germline V gene. This CDR3 is 13 amino acids long. CDR3 coding DNA: TGTGCCACCCTAAGGGGGCGCGGGACTGAAGCTTTCTTT. It yields the protein CATLRGRGTEAFF.

This chain links TRBV5-6 with TRBJ2-7; D perhaps matches TRBD2 (5 bases). CDR3 length equals 14 residues. Germline lookup yields CDR1 SGHDT and CDR2 YYEEEE. The V end lost 0 bases, the J end lost 1 base, and 8 bases lay between the germline ends. This CDR3 reads CASSLAPGSYEQYF. In nucleotides, the CDR3 is TGTGCCAGCAGCTTGGCTCCGGGATCCTACGAGCAGTACTTC.

There are a few counts of this clone. J is TRBJ1-5 and V is TRBV2; D gene uncertain. Trimming pared 2 bases from V and 7 bases from J, leaving 9 bases between. Germline CDR1 is SNHLY and CDR2 is FYNNEI. This CDR3 has 13 amino acids. The chain's CDR3 is CASSERLGQPQHF. For the CDR3, the DNA is TGTGCCAGCAGTGAAAGGCTAGGACAGCCCCAGCATTTT.

The chain combines TRBV29-1 with TRBJ2-3; weak D call: TRBD2 (5 bases). This CDR3 is built from 13 residues. V was trimmed by 3 bases and J by 0 bases, leaving 7 bases between them. Germline CDR1 SQVTM, CDR2 ANQGSEA. The CDR3 spells CSVDSASTDTQYF. CDR3 DNA: TGCAGCGTTGATAGCGCTAGCACAGATACGCAGTATTTT.

This sequence joins TRBV28 and TRBJ2-2, with TRBD2 identical over 8 bases. The CDR3 is 15 residues long. V dropped 4 bases and J dropped 3; count of bases not matched to a gene: 4. Looked up from germline, CDR1 is MDHEN and CDR2 is SYDVKM. CDR3 nucleotides: TGTGCCAGCAGTTCCGGGGGGGCGGACACCGGGGAGCTGTTTTTT. Its protein is CASSSGGADTGELFF.

The V gene is TRBV5-3, the J gene TRBJ2-7; D not resolved. TRBV5-3 is annotated as an ORF whose role is uncertain. V lost 4 bases to trimming and J lost 2 bases, with 13 bases between them. The CDR3 runs to 14 residues. In nucleotides, the CDR3 is TGTGCCAGAAGCGCACGCAGGCAAACCTACGAGCAGTACTTC. Its protein is CARSARRQTYEQYF.

This chain joins TRBV27 and TRBJ2-7, with TRBD1 matching over 10 bases. This CDR3 is built from 14 residues. The germline V gene encodes CDR1 MNHEY and CDR2 SMNVEV (reference sequence). V shed 6 bases and J 4 bases; nucleotides not matched to a gene: 6. In DNA form, the CDR3 reads TGTGCCAGCAGGAGGGGACAGGGGCGGTACGAGCAGTACTTC. Its translation: CASRRGQGRYEQYF.

This clone has just one count. V and J are TRBV5-1 and TRBJ1-6, with D perhaps TRBD1 (5 bases). The V gene's germline CDR1 is SGHRS and CDR2 YFSETQ. V lost 0 bases and J lost 7, with 14 bases in between. The CDR3 loop spans 16 amino acids. CDR3 sequence (DNA): TGCGCCAGCAGCTTGGACGTATTCCAGGGAAATTCACCCCTCCACTTT. Translated: CASSLDVFQGNSPLHF.

V and J are TRBV28 and TRBJ2-7; weak D call: TRBD2 (6 bases). Trimming shortened V by 5 bases and J by 4 bases, and 12 bases separated the two germline ends. The germline CDR1 and CDR2 sequences are MDHEN and SYDVKM. CDR3 size: 13 residues. The CDR3 spells CASSRAGLYEQYF. CDR3 DNA: TGTGCCAGCAGTCGCGCAGGACTATACGAGCAGTACTTC.

Of note for this clone: The junction and the germline gene differ at one end; a read error may be behind it. In DNA form, the CDR3 reads TGTGCCAGCAGCTTAAAAGCAGGGAACCCCGGGGAGCTGTTTTTT. Translating gives CASSLKAGNPGELFF. The V gene is TRBV11-2, the J gene TRBJ2-2; D is possibly TRBD1 (5 bases). CDR1 and CDR2 (germline): SGHAT, FQNNGV. The CDR3 has 15 amino acids.

The J gene is TRBJ1-5, the V gene TRBV10-3, with no clear D. V dropped 10 bases and J dropped 5 bases, with 15 bases sitting between them. The CDR3 is 13 residues long. CDR1 is ENHRY, CDR2 SYGVKD, per germline. The CDR3 sequence is CATRPGEDQPQHF. CDR3 sequence (DNA): TGTGCCACCCGACCTGGGGAGGATCAGCCCCAGCATTTT.

The V and J genes are TRBV5-6 and TRBJ1-2; TRBD1 might be the D (6 bases). This CDR3 is built from 12 residues. The V and J ends lost 7 bases and 8 bases respectively, with 15 bases between them. Germline V CDR1 and CDR2: SGHDT, YYEEEE. CDR3 residues: CASQLNREGYTF. The CDR3 region has the DNA TGTGCCAGCCAACTCAACAGGGAAGGCTACACCTTC. Complete variable domain (other parts from reference TRBV5-6 and TRBJ1-2): DAGVTQSPTHLIKTRGQQVTLRCSPKSGHDTVSWYQQALGQGPQFIFQYYEEEERQRGNFPDRFSGHQFPNYSSELNVNALLLGDSALYLCASQLNREGYTFGSGTRLTVV.

This clone was detected only once. The J gene is TRBJ2-1, the V gene TRBV6-6; D not certain. Trimming took 6 bases from V and 5 from J, leaving 11 bases between them. CDR1 and CDR2 (germline): MNHNY, SVGAGI (reference sequence). The CDR3 has 13 amino acids. CDR3 loop: CASSPYSDNEQFF. The CDR3 DNA sequence: TGTGCCAGCAGCCCCTATTCGGACAATGAGCAGTTCTTC.

This chain joins TRBV30 and TRBJ1-1; the match to TRBD1 covers 10 bases. Per germline, CDR1 GTSNPN and CDR2 SVGIG (reference sequence). V dropped 2 bases and J dropped 1; count of bases not matched to a gene: 7. The CDR3 has 16 amino acids. The CDR3 here is CAWSTGQGRWNTEAFF. CDR3 sequence (DNA): TGTGCCTGGAGTACGGGACAGGGGAGATGGAACACTGAAGCTTTCTTT.

The chain recombines TRBV5-1 with TRBJ2-1; 7 bases align to TRBD2. Germline V gene data show CDR1 as SGHRS and CDR2 as YFSETQ. This CDR3 contains 14 residues. Unmatched junction bases numbered 4, after V lost 2 bases and J lost 5 bases. CDR3 nucleotides: TGCGCCAGCAGCTTCCCGGGACTAAACAATGAGCAGTTCTTC. Its protein product is CASSFPGLNNEQFF.

CDR3 bases: TGTGCCAGCAGAGAGACAGGGATGGAGACCCAGTACTTC. Translating it yields CASRETGMETQYF. The chain is built from TRBV27 and TRBJ2-5, with 7 bases lining up with TRBD1. The CDR3 spans 13 residues. V was clipped by 6 bases and J by 5 bases; unmatched bases: 6. Germline CDR1 MNHEY, CDR2 SMNVEV (reference sequence).

About this clone: The sample has other DNA sequences that encode this CDR3 too. This sequence joins TRBV5-6 and TRBJ2-5; D ambiguous. Germline CDR1 reads SGHDT; CDR2 reads YYEEEE. The CDR3 has 13 residues. V dropped 0 bases and J dropped 1 base, with 4 bases sitting between them. The CDR3 loop is CASSLDSQETQYF. The CDR3 DNA is TGTGCCAGCAGCTTGGACTCCCAAGAGACCCAGTACTTC. Drawing the rest from reference TRBV5-6 and TRBJ2-5, the complete variable domain is DAGVTQSPTHLIKTRGQQVTLRCSPKSGHDTVSWYQQALGQGPQFIFQYYEEEERQRGNFPDRFSGHQFPNYSSELNVNALLLGDSALYLCASSLDSQETQYFGPGTRLLVL.

This chain connects TRBV6-1 to TRBJ2-7; 7 nucleotides align to TRBD1. The CDR3 contains 13 residues. V lost 10 bases to trimming and J lost 2 bases; unmatched junction nucleotides: 8. CDR1 is MNHNS and CDR2 is SASEGT in the germline V gene. As DNA, the CDR3 is TGTGCCACCCCGGGGCAGGGGGCCTACGAGCAGTACTTC. Translation gives CATPGQGAYEQYF.

CDR3 DNA sequence: TGCGCCAGCAGCGGGACAGGGCGTAACGGATACTATGGCTACACCTTC. This encodes CASSGTGRNGYYGYTF. The rearrangement links TRBV10-1 to TRBJ1-2, with TRBD1 identical over 9 bases. V lost 6 bases to trimming and J lost 3 bases; unmatched junction nucleotides: 11. Germline lookup yields CDR1 WNHNN and CDR2 SYGVQD (reference sequence). The CDR3 length is 16 residues.